The entry below describes one T cell receptor beta chain. This clone was seen more than once but under ten times. Its recognized antigen is unknown. Base-call qualities are not available, and no considerably larger clone is one nucleotide away. Receptors were amplified or captured by the immunoSEQ multiplex PCR assay. For most patients, genomic DNA was isolated using the Qiagen DNeasy Blood and Tissue Kit and was shipped frozen to Adaptive Biotechnologies for TCR sequencing. For most patients, genomic DNA was subjected to high-throughput TCR-beta CDR3 sequencing by Adaptive Biotechnologies. Per the original workflow: Adaptive's ImmunoSEQ software supplied the TCR sequencing data for 15 to 20 patients, while MiXCR and VDJtools were used to process a few other patients. To correct CD4 versus CD8 sorting errors, sequences present in both subsets at a frequency ratio below 5:1 were removed. CDR3 nucleotide sequences shared between donor and recipient were removed because their origin could not be assigned. At least 2-fold expansion over unstimulated cells and a minimum CFSE-low frequency of 0.002% (template counts) or 0.001% (read counts) were required for clones to be classified as alloreactive. Mappable clones were those detected in sequenced pre-transplant spleen, lymph node, or MLR CFSE-low populations of the donor or recipient. Cumulative frequency of alloreactive clones was calculated as a percentage of all sequences weighted by copy number. TCRdb holds this immuneACCESS table with in-frame rearrangements only. Some clones are missing; in checked studies, unresolved V genes explain under half, and the rest has no known cause. That table is the source of V, J and clone size, and D and trimming were worked out from the DNA. The sample has about 71,000 clones on record, roughly 88% of them singletons. The top ten constitute 1.3% of the sample.

The source of the sample is a study of graft-versus-host responses after intestinal transplantation (dated by TCRdb to 2020 to 2022). Describing the broader study: Multivisceral, liver-intestinal, or isolated intestinal transplants were received by the recipients. Rather than going through the commercial service, samples from a few later patients were sequenced in-house on an Illumina MiSeq and processed with MiXCR. Anti-thymocyte globulin induction was given to all recipients, followed by maintenance tacrolimus and steroids for 3 to 4 years. Alloreactive clones were identified by sequencing pre-transplant mixed lymphocyte reaction products and comparing these products with unstimulated pre-transplant donor and recipient T cells. A peak of at least 4% donor T cells among recipient peripheral blood mononuclear cells was the definition used for donor T cell macrochimerism. After intestinal transplantation, graft-versus-host and host-versus-graft alloreactive T cell clones were followed in the graft, circulation and bone marrow using bulk TCR-beta CDR3 sequencing. Of the 20 to 30 intestinal transplant recipients enrolled in the cohort, one of whom was a retransplant, a few patients without pretransplant specimens were excluded. General study outcomes and caveats: Early after transplant, peak levels of circulating GvH clones were associated with declines in HvG clones. In the allografts of patients with donor T cell macrochimerism, GvH to HvG T cell clonal ratios were high. Conclusions were limited by the relatively low number and heterogeneity of intestinal transplant patients. GvH clones were detected in recipient bone marrow, and some of these GvH clones were observed earlier in ileal mucosa or blood, consistent with an intestinal mucosal origin.

Trimming takes 4 bases from V and 4 bases from J, and the germline ends sit 10 bases apart. CDR1 MNHEY and CDR2 SVGAGI are derived from the germline V gene. There are 13 amino acids in the CDR3, from cysteine to phenylalanine inclusive. Kept here is only the CDR3 DNA, which spans 39 bases and is read in frame from base 1. The sample's time point label is to be understood as: cells obtained before transplantation from donor or recipient. CD3+CD4+ and CD3+CD8+ populations were FACS-sorted from unstimulated pre-transplant donor and recipient cells taken from spleen or lymph nodes. Rearrangement joined TRBV6-5 to TRBJ1-2, with no D gene named confidently. This clonotype was obtained from a human donor who received an intestinal transplant. The sequenced sample was unstimulated CD8+ T cells sorted from spleen or lymph node cells, obtained before intestinal transplant. The CDR3 protein is CASSSGRFYGYTF. The nucleotide sequence reads as follows: TGTGCCAGCAGTTCAGGCAGGTTCTATGGCTACACCTTC.